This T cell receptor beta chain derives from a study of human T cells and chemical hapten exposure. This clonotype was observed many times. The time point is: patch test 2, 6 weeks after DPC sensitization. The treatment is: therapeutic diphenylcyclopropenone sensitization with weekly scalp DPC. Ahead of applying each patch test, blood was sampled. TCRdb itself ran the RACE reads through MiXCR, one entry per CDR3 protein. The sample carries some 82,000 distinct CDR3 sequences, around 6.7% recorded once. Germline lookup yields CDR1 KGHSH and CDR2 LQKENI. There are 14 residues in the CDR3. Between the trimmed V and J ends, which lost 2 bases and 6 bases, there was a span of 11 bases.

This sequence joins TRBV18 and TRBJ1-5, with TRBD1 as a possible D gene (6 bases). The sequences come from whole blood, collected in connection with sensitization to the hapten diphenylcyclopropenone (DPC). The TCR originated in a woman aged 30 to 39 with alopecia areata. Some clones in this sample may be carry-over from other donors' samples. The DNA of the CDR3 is TGTGCCAGCTCACCAGGGGGGGGGCGTCAGCCCCAGCATTTT. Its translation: CASSPGGGRQPQHF.